One sample yielded the 10 T cell receptor beta chains listed below, sequenced in a study of human T cells and chemical hapten exposure. Described time point: patch test 2, 6 weeks after DPC sensitization. Treatment meaning: therapeutic diphenylcyclopropenone sensitization with weekly scalp DPC. TCRdb redid the calling of the RACE reads with MiXCR, one entry per CDR3 protein. The sample holds about 54,000 distinct CDR3 sequences, 9.5% to 10% seen once. Sequenced material: whole blood, taken in connection with sensitization to the hapten diphenylcyclopropenone (DPC). The receptor source for this set is a woman aged 45-59 years with alopecia areata. Some clones in this sample may be carry-over from other donors' samples.

The chain couples TRBV10-1 to TRBJ2-7; D is unresolved. The V gene's germline CDR1 is WNHNN and CDR2 SYGVQD (reference sequence). This CDR3 has 15 amino acids. Trimming left V 2 bases short and J 2 bases short, with 13 bases between. The CDR3 spells CASSEIQPRTYEQYF. The CDR3 nucleotides read TGCGCCAGCAGTGAGATACAGCCTAGGACCTACGAGCAGTACTTC.

This clonotype was observed a handful of times. This rearrangement joins TRBV9 to TRBJ2-7; 12 nucleotides align to TRBD2. In germline, CDR1 is SGDLS, CDR2 YYNGEE. V shed 4 bases, J shed 7 bases, and the junction held 12 bases outside the gene matches. This CDR3 has 16 amino acids. CDR3 in amino acids: CASSPRTSGNPWEQYF. Here the CDR3 DNA reads TGTGCCAGCAGCCCCCGGACTAGCGGGAACCCTTGGGAGCAGTACTTC.

This clonotype has a single count. This may be a read error, as it is one base from a much larger clone. DNA of the CDR3: TGTGCCAGTAGTGCCCGGGACAGTGAATCTCGGCCCCAGCATTTT. Residues: CASSARDSESRPQHF. V usage is TRBV19 and J usage is TRBJ1-5, with TRBD1 matching over 7 bases. V shed 5 bases and J 9 bases; nucleotides not matched to a gene: 13. The germline V gene encodes CDR1 LNHDA and CDR2 SQIVND (reference sequence). The CDR3 has 15 amino acids.

There are many counts of this clonotype. The rearrangement uses TRBV7-9 and TRBJ1-2; D is perhaps TRBD1 (5 bases). V lost 1 base and J lost 8, with 14 bases in between. CDR1 is SEHNR, CDR2 FQNEAQ, per germline (reference sequence). There are 14 residues in the CDR3. The CDR3 DNA sequence: TGTGCCAGCAGCTTAGAGGCAGGGAGTTACGGCTACACCTTC. Its protein is CASSLEAGSYGYTF.

V is TRBV14 and J is TRBJ2-3; no reliable D call. CDR1 is SGHDN and CDR2 is FVKESK in the germline V gene. This CDR3 contains 15 residues. Trimming removed 0 bases at V and 4 bases at J, with 11 bases between. The CDR3 region has the DNA TGTGCCAGCAGCCAAGACAGGATTAGTGCAGATACGCAGTATTTT. It translates to CASSQDRISADTQYF.

There are many counts of this clonotype. This chain joins TRBV5-5 and TRBJ2-7, with 11 bases that match TRBD1. The junction had 3 bases not matched to a gene; V was cut back by 4 bases and J by 0 bases. This CDR3 has 15 residues. Looked up from germline, CDR1 is SGHKS and CDR2 is YYEKEE (reference sequence). The chain's CDR3 is CASSTGQGDSYEQYF. Here the CDR3 DNA reads TGTGCCAGCAGCACGGGACAGGGGGACTCCTACGAGCAGTACTTC.

This chain's CDR3 is CSVAHGTGNNQPQHF. The DNA of the CDR3 is TGCAGCGTAGCCCACGGGACAGGAAACAATCAGCCCCAGCATTTT. The chain recombines TRBV29-1 with TRBJ1-5; TRBD1 matches 8 bases. The trim removed 6 bases at V and 3 bases at J, leaving 10 bases unmatched. CDR1 is SQVTM and CDR2 is ANQGSEA in the germline V gene. The CDR3 is 15 residues long.

V gene TRBV29-1 combines with J gene TRBJ1-5; 7 bases map to TRBD1. Unmatched junction bases numbered 7, after V lost 6 bases and J lost 2 bases. This CDR3 has 14 amino acids. Per germline, CDR1 SQVTM and CDR2 ANQGSEA. CDR3: CSVSQGGRNQPQHF. The CDR3 DNA reads as TGCAGCGTCTCGCAGGGGGGTCGCAATCAGCCCCAGCATTTT.

The sample holds a few counts of this clonotype. The J gene is TRBJ1-1, the V gene TRBV5-8; weak D call: TRBD1 (5 bases). The germline CDR1 and CDR2 sequences are SGHTS and YDEGEE. V was clipped by 1 base and J by 1 base, with 8 bases between them. This CDR3 has 14 residues. CDR3 in amino acids: CASSLRGTNTEAFF. CDR3 sequence (DNA): TGTGCCAGCAGCTTGAGAGGGACGAACACTGAAGCTTTCTTT.

In this sample, this clonotype turned up once. The chain combines TRBV7-9 with TRBJ2-7, with D perhaps matching TRBD1 (6 bases). CDR3 length: 13 residues. The ends were cut back, 1 base at V and 6 bases at J, with 10 bases in the middle. In germline, CDR1 is SEHNR, CDR2 FQNEAQ (reference sequence). CDR3 sequence reads: CASSLGGPVEQYF. The CDR3 coding sequence is TGTGCCAGCAGCTTAGGGGGGCCGGTCGAGCAGTACTTC.